These 11 T cell receptor beta chains were sequenced from one sample in a study of identical twins. TCRdb ran MiXCR on the 5' RACE reads and lists one entry per CDR3 protein. The table lists fewer than 350,000 distinct CDR3 sequences, more than 6.5% of them singletons. In addition, the sample was reused for a study of yellow fever vaccine responses in identical twins.

What was sequenced was memory (CD45RO+) T cells sorted from blood. Receptor source: a woman between 18 and 30 years old in good health.

The CDR3 here is CASSYPGPTSDTDTQYF. In nucleotides, the CDR3 is TGTGCCAGCAGTTACCCGGGACCCACATCGGACACAGATACGCAGTATTTT. V gene TRBV6-5 combines with J gene TRBJ2-3; either TRBD1 or TRBD2 may fit D (5 bases each). Germline lookup yields CDR1 MNHEY and CDR2 SVGAGI. Trimming removed 2 bases at V and 2 bases at J, with 17 bases between. The CDR3 length is 17 residues.

In its sample, this clonotype was seen many times. The chain recombines TRBV7-2 with TRBJ2-2, with D unclear. Deletions cut 3 bases from V and 6 bases from J, with 11 bases between. From germline, CDR1 is SGHTA and CDR2 FQGNSA. CDR3 length: 14 amino acids. CDR3 amino acids: CASSFHLAAGELFF. DNA for the CDR3: TGTGCCAGCAGCTTCCACCTCGCCGCCGGGGAGCTGTTTTTT. Variable domain in full (rest from reference TRBV7-2 and TRBJ2-2): GAGVSQSPSNKVTEKGKDVELRCDPISGHTALYWYRQSLGQGLEFLIYFQGNSAPDKSGLPSDRFSAERTGGSVSTLTIQRTQQEDSAVYLCASSFHLAAGELFFGEGSRLTVL.

This clonotype was seen more than once but under ten times. V is TRBV20-1 and J is TRBJ2-7; 13 nucleotides agree with TRBD2. Looked up from germline, CDR1 is DFQATT and CDR2 is SNEGSKA (reference sequence). This CDR3 is 19 amino acids long. Unmatched junction bases numbered 18, after V lost 4 bases and J lost 3 bases. The CDR3 region has the DNA TGCAGTGCTACCCCCGGACTAGCGGGAGTAAATGTTTGGGACTACGAGCAGTACTTC. This gives the protein CSATPGLAGVNVWDYEQYF.

The CDR3 sequence: CASSDQGANGELFF. The DNA of the CDR3 is TGTGCCAGCAGCGACCAGGGGGCCAACGGGGAGCTGTTTTTT. V gene TRBV2 combines with J gene TRBJ2-2, with 8 positions matching TRBD1. In germline, CDR1 is SNHLY, CDR2 FYNNEI. The CDR3 contains 14 residues. V shed 6 bases, J shed 7 bases, and the junction held 7 bases outside the gene matches.

The gene calls are TRBV2 and TRBJ2-3; D might be TRBD2 (6 bases). The CDR3 loop spans 15 amino acids. Germline-derived CDR1 and CDR2 are SNHLY and FYNNEI. Between the trimmed V and J ends, which lost 8 bases and 4 bases, there was a span of 19 bases. The CDR3 region is CASGDSPPRADTQYF. CDR3 DNA: TGTGCCAGCGGGGACTCTCCTCCTCGGGCAGATACGCAGTATTTT.

The V and J genes are TRBV7-2 and TRBJ2-1, with 9 nucleotides matching TRBD1. CDR1 is SGHTA and CDR2 is FQGNSA in the germline V gene. CDR3 length equals 14 residues. V shed 5 bases and J 8 bases; nucleotides not matched to a gene: 7. CDR3 coding DNA: TGTGCCAGCAGCCGACAGGGGGGAATCGATGAGCAGTTCTTC. Encoded protein: CASSRQGGIDEQFF.

This clonotype was counted between two and nine times. This chain links TRBV4-1 with TRBJ2-4; no clear D gene. The V end lost 1 base, the J end lost 2 bases, and 9 bases lay between the germline ends. The CDR3 extends over 15 amino acids. Germline CDR1 and CDR2: MGHRA and YSYEKL. In nucleotides, the CDR3 is TGCGCCAGCAGCCAAGTTGAGAAAACCAAAAACATTCAGTACTTC. It encodes CASSQVEKTKNIQYF.

The chain recombines TRBV27 with TRBJ1-1; TRBD1 agrees at 7 bases. This CDR3 has 14 residues. With 6 bases clipped from V and 5 bases from J, the junction kept 9 bases outside the gene matches. Per germline, CDR1 MNHEY and CDR2 SMNVEV (reference sequence). The CDR3 is CASRFRDSRTEAFF. CDR3 DNA sequence: TGTGCCAGCAGATTCCGGGACAGTAGGACTGAAGCTTTCTTT.

This clonotype was recorded a few times. The rearrangement uses TRBV28 and TRBJ2-1; D perhaps matches TRBD1 (5 bases). The CDR3 length is 15 residues. The V end lost 2 bases, the J end lost 3 bases, and 11 bases lay between the germline ends. The germline gives CDR1 MDHEN, CDR2 SYDVKM. The CDR3 bases are TGTGCCAGCAGTTTAGGGGCAGCACTCTACAATGAGCAGTTCTTC. As protein: CASSLGAALYNEQFF.

The DNA of the CDR3 is TGCGCCAGCTCTCGGGACATAGGAACAGATACGCAGTATTTT. It encodes CASSRDIGTDTQYF. The chain recombines TRBV5-1 with TRBJ2-3, with D possibly TRBD1 on 6 matching bases. The germline V and J ends were trimmed by 7 bases and 3 bases, with 15 bases remaining between them. This CDR3 region has 14 residues. CDR1 and CDR2 (germline): SGHRS, YFSETQ.

A few counts support this clonotype. The V gene is TRBV11-2, the J gene TRBJ2-7, with 9 bases that match TRBD2. CDR3 length: 18 amino acids. Looked up from germline, CDR1 is SGHAT and CDR2 is FQNNGV. After removal of 5 bases from V and 0 bases from J, the junction contained 14 bases not matched to a gene. Written as DNA, the CDR3 is TGTGCCAGCAGCCTTGCCCGTTACCGCGGGGGGGTCTCCTACGAGCAGTACGTC. Its translation: CASSLARYRGGVSYEQYV.